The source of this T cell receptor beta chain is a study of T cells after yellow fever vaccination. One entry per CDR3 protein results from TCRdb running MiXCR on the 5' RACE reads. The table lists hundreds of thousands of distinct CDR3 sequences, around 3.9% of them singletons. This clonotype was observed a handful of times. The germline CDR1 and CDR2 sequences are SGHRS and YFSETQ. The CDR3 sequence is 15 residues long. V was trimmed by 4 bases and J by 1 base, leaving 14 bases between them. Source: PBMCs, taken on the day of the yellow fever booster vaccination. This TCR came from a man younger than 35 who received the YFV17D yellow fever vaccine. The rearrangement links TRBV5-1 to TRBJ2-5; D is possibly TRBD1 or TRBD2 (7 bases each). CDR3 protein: CASSPQGGSQETQYF. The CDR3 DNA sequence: TGCGCCAGCAGCCCCCAGGGGGGGTCCCAAGAGACCCAGTACTTC.